This TCR beta chain was recovered during a study of preoperative IRX-2 immunotherapy in early breast cancer. Treatment described: preoperative locoregional IRX-2 cytokine immunotherapy. This phase Ib study tested locoregional IRX-2 cytokine immunotherapy given before surgery. This table comes from immunoSEQ multiplex PCR, and its TCRdb copy is limited to in-frame clones, with some not included. The table has some 59,000 clones, approximately 95% seen once. Germline values: CDR1 MDHEN, CDR2 SYDVKM. Trimming took off 4 bases at V and 7 bases at J, with 20 bases between the two ends. The CDR3 runs 16 residues.

This material was obtained from a patient treated with IRX-2 immunotherapy. The rearrangement links TRBV28 to TRBJ1-5, with D hard to call. The source of this sequence is a human donor with breast cancer. DNA of the CDR3: TGTGCCAGCAGTTCCAGACGACCACCCCCTGGGCAGCCCCAGCATTTT. This codes for CASSSRRPPPGQPQHF.